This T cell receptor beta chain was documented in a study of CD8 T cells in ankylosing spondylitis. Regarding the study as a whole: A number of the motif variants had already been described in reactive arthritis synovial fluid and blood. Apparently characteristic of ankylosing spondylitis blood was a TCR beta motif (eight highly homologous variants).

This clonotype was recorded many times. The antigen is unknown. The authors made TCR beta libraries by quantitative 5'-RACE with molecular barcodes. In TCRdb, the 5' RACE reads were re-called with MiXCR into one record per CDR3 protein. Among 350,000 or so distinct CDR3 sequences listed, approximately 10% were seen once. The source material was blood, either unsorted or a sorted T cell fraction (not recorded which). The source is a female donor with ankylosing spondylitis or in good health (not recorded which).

The CDR3 spells CATSRYSNQPQHF. The CDR3 nucleotides are TGTGCCACCAGCAGGTACAGCAATCAGCCCCAGCATTTT. The chain couples TRBV15 to TRBJ1-5; D not certain. Germline V CDR1 and CDR2: LNHNV, YYDKDF (reference sequence). The CDR3 loop spans 13 amino acids. Trimming cost V 3 bases and J 1 base, with 4 bases left between them.